The entry that follows covers one T cell receptor beta chain sequence. The target antigen is unknown. The sample is drawn from a study of blood T cells in healthy people across ages. General study points: Underestimates were what the diversity estimates from one million T cells were considered to be.

The second PCR ran about 6 to 12 cycles with a sample-barcoded 5' primer and J-beta primers. TCRdb fed the 5' RACE reads into MiXCR, producing one record per CDR3 protein. The data contain approximately 320,000 distinct CDR3 sequences, 25% to 30% of them singletons. Germline values: CDR1 MDHEN, CDR2 SYDVKM. This CDR3 comprises 12 residues. V lost 6 bases and J 4 bases, leaving 7 bases between the germline ends. A minimum of 5.5 micrograms of total RNA was extracted per sample. Sequencing used blood. The chain joins TRBV28 to TRBJ1-5; D gene ambiguous. This clonotype originated in a woman in her 70s in good health. The CDR3 protein is CASRWTNQPQHF. The CDR3 DNA sequence: TGTGCCAGCAGATGGACGAATCAGCCCCAGCATTTT.